These 19 T cell receptor beta chains originate from one sample sequenced in a study of spatial heterogeneity in lung cancer. A single record per CDR3 protein comes from TCRdb applying MiXCR to the 5' RACE reads. Of tens of thousands of distinct CDR3 sequences in the sample, 12% were seen once. Indicated time point: blood at routine non-recurrence follow-up after resection. Sequencing was performed on PBMCs, taken at follow-up. The receptors were gathered from a male donor with early-stage non-small cell lung cancer.

At least ten counts were recorded for this clonotype. The V and J genes are TRBV4-1 and TRBJ2-7, with a possible D match to TRBD1 (5 bases). The germline V gene has CDR1 MGHRA and CDR2 YSYEKL. The CDR3 loop spans 15 amino acids. Trimming shortened V by 1 base and J by 3 bases, and 13 bases separated the two germline ends. The CDR3 DNA reads as TGCGCCAGCAGCCAAGGTTCAGGGATCGTCTACGAGCAGTACTTC. Its protein product is CASSQGSGIVYEQYF.

This clonotype came up a few times. CDR3 in DNA: TGCGCCAGCAGCCCCCCCCCGACTAGCGCGCAAGAGACCCAGTACTTC. Translating gives CASSPPPTSAQETQYF. V is TRBV4-1 and J is TRBJ2-5; TRBD2 matches at 8 bases. The CDR3 covers 16 residues. Germline V gene sequence: CDR1 MGHRA, CDR2 YSYEKL. V lost 4 bases, J lost 2 bases, and 9 bases stayed unmatched.

V gene TRBV14 combines with J gene TRBJ2-1; 12 nucleotides align to TRBD2. Germline V gene sequence: CDR1 SGHDN, CDR2 FVKESK. V lost 7 bases, J lost 8 bases, and 3 bases stayed unmatched. The CDR3 contains 13 residues. This chain's CDR3 is CASKLAGGDEQFF. The CDR3 DNA reads TGTGCCAGCAAACTAGCGGGAGGCGATGAGCAGTTCTTC.

This clonotype was observed a handful of times. J is TRBJ2-3 and V is TRBV5-1; TRBD2 matches at 11 bases. V was clipped by 4 bases and J by 0 bases; unmatched bases: 7. Germline CDR1 SGHRS, CDR2 YFSETQ. The CDR3 runs to 17 residues. This chain's CDR3 is CASSRTSGGLSTDTQYF. CDR3 coding DNA: TGCGCCAGCAGCCGAACTAGCGGGGGCCTTAGCACAGATACGCAGTATTTT.

This clonotype was observed at least ten times. This chain connects TRBV7-6 to TRBJ2-7; a weak D match, TRBD2 (5 bases). Trimming took 5 bases from V and 6 from J, leaving 20 bases between them. The germline V gene has CDR1 SGHVS and CDR2 FNYEAQ. This CDR3 has 15 residues. CDR3 in amino acids: CASSPRRVTPSEQYF. The CDR3 nucleotides read TGTGCCAGCAGCCCCAGGCGGGTAACCCCCAGCGAGCAGTACTTC.

This clonotype has a count of ten or more. The V gene is TRBV7-2, the J gene TRBJ2-1, with no clear D. The CDR3 runs 14 residues. The V and J ends lost 5 bases and 3 bases respectively, with 11 bases between them. Germline-derived CDR1 and CDR2 are SGHTA and FQGNSA. CDR3: CASSINQDYNEQFF. The CDR3 DNA sequence: TGTGCCAGCAGCATAAATCAGGACTACAATGAGCAGTTCTTC.

This clonotype occurred many times. This rearrangement joins TRBV29-1 to TRBJ2-7, with 8 bases aligning to TRBD2. V gave up 7 bases and J gave up 3 bases; unmatched junction bases: 5. CDR3 length: 12 amino acids. Germline V CDR1 and CDR2: SQVTM, ANQGSEA. The CDR3 reads CSAIAGYYEQYF. As DNA, the CDR3 is TGCAGCGCGATAGCGGGATACTACGAGCAGTACTTC.

This clonotype was seen at least ten times. DNA for the CDR3: TGCAGTGCTAGTAAGGTAGCGGATGAGCAGTTCTTC. The encoded protein is CSASKVADEQFF. This chain connects TRBV20-1 to TRBJ2-1; maybe TRBD2 (6 bases). Trimming removed 3 bases from V and 8 bases from J, with 11 bases in between. This CDR3 has 12 amino acids. Germline lookup yields CDR1 DFQATT and CDR2 SNEGSKA (reference sequence).

This clonotype was recorded many times. The DNA for the CDR3 is TGTGCCAGCAGCCAGGAGCCGCGTGGCTACACCTTC. This sequence encodes CASSQEPRGYTF. J is TRBJ1-2 and V is TRBV2; D uncertain. From germline, CDR1 is SNHLY and CDR2 FYNNEI. This CDR3 contains 12 residues. Trimming stripped 6 bases from V and 7 bases from J, with 12 bases between.

This clonotype was counted only a few times. The rearrangement uses TRBV29-1 and TRBJ2-2, with D unclear. CDR1 is SQVTM, CDR2 ANQGSEA, per germline. This CDR3 comprises 13 residues. V lost 7 bases to trimming and J lost 4 bases, with 13 bases between them. As DNA, the CDR3 is TGCAGCGCTACGACCTCGGGCACCGGGGAGCTGTTTTTT. Protein product: CSATTSGTGELFF.

This clonotype was detected ten times or more. CDR3 nucleotide sequence: TGTGCCTGGAACCAAATTCAGGCATCACCCCTCCACTTT. Translated: CAWNQIQASPLHF. The chain joins TRBV30 to TRBJ1-6; D is unclear. Germline CDR1 reads GTSNPN; CDR2 reads SVGIG (reference sequence). Trimming stripped 4 bases from V and 10 bases from J, with 14 bases between. This CDR3 spans 13 amino acids.

This clonotype has more than one count but fewer than ten. V usage is TRBV4-1 and J usage is TRBJ2-5; perhaps D is TRBD1 or TRBD2 (5 bases each). CDR1 is MGHRA and CDR2 is YSYEKL in the germline V gene. This CDR3 is 15 amino acids long. V gave up 4 bases and J gave up 3 bases, with 15 bases separating them. CDR3 protein: CASSPTGQGEETQYF. As DNA, the CDR3 is TGCGCCAGCAGCCCTACGGGCCAGGGAGAAGAGACCCAGTACTTC.

This clonotype was seen more than once but under ten times. This chain uses TRBV7-2 with TRBJ1-1, with D unclear. V gave up 5 bases and J gave up 5 bases, with 15 bases separating them. The CDR3 contains 14 residues. Germline CDR1 reads SGHTA; CDR2 reads FQGNSA. The CDR3 spells CASSPLPGLTEAFF. DNA for the CDR3: TGTGCCAGCAGCCCATTGCCGGGCTTAACTGAAGCTTTCTTT.

In the case of this clonotype: A much more abundant neighbour one base away suggests this may be a read error. V gene TRBV7-8 combines with J gene TRBJ1-5; D unclear. The CDR3 is 12 residues long. Deletions cut 2 bases from V and 5 bases from J, with 4 bases between. Germline V lookup: CDR1 SGHVS, CDR2 FQNEAQ. CDR3 in amino acids: CASSLRDQPQHF. The CDR3 nucleotides are TGTGCCAGCAGCTTACGGGATCAGCCCCAGCATTTT.

This clonotype has at least ten counts. This chain links TRBV14 with TRBJ1-6; D is unclear. Trimming removed 4 bases from V and 8 bases from J, with 9 bases in between. The germline V gene encodes CDR1 SGHDN and CDR2 FVKESK. The CDR3 is 13 residues long. In nucleotides, the CDR3 is TGTGCCAGCAGCCCACAGTCAGATTCACCCCTCCACTTT. Residues: CASSPQSDSPLHF. Using reference TRBV14 and TRBJ1-6 for the parts outside the CDR3, the full variable domain is EAGVTQFPSHSVIEKGQTVTLRCDPISGHDNLYWYRRVMGKEIKFLLHFVKESKQDESGMPNNRFLAERTGGTYSTLKVQPAELEDSGVYFCASSPQSDSPLHFGNGTRLTVT.

The V and J genes are TRBV28 and TRBJ1-5; D remains ambiguous. This CDR3 has 13 amino acids. Germline values: CDR1 MDHEN, CDR2 SYDVKM. The V and J ends lost 5 bases and 11 bases respectively, with 16 bases between them. CDR3 bases: TGTGCCAGCAGTCGACCCCCTCTGGGGTCCCAGCATTTT. The encoded protein is CASSRPPLGSQHF. The full variable domain, in which reference TRBV28 and TRBJ1-5 provide the parts outside the CDR3, is DVKVTQSSRYLVKRTGEKVFLECVQDMDHENMFWYRQDPGLGLRLIYFSYDVKMKEKGDIPEGYSVSREKKERFSLILESASTNQTSMYLCASSRPPLGSQHFGDGTRLSIL.

This clonotype came up a few times. The chain employs TRBV9 and TRBJ1-2; D may be TRBD1 (6 bases). Between the trimmed V and J ends, which lost 3 bases and 5 bases, there was a span of 8 bases. This CDR3 region has 12 residues. Germline assignment: CDR1 SGDLS and CDR2 YYNGEE. CDR3 amino acids: CASSAGVYGYTF. Written as DNA, the CDR3 is TGTGCCAGCAGCGCAGGGGTTTATGGCTACACCTTC.

The sample holds a few counts of this clonotype. This sequence joins TRBV12-3 or TRBV12-4 and TRBJ2-7; TRBD1 might be the D (6 bases). Trimming left V 1 base short and J 6 bases short, with 13 bases between. CDR3 length equals 14 residues. CDR3 sequence reads: CASSLGGGYGEQYF. The CDR3 DNA follows: TGTGCCAGCAGTTTAGGAGGGGGATATGGCGAGCAGTACTTC.

This clonotype occurred many times. This chain uses TRBV7-9 with TRBJ2-2; D possibly corresponds to TRBD2 (5 bases). V was cut by 7 bases and J by 1 base, with 19 bases left in between. The length of the CDR3 is 17 residues. The germline V gene has CDR1 SEHNR and CDR2 FQNEAQ (reference sequence). CDR3 coding DNA: TGTGCCAGCATTCCAAGGATGAGGGATAGGAACACCGGGGAGCTGTTTTTT. This codes for CASIPRMRDRNTGELFF.